The 2 T cell receptor beta chains reported below all come from one sample, sequenced in a study of cytomegalovirus exposure and HLA in healthy donors. Researchers ran the PCR with 60 Vbeta and 13 Jbeta primers. Method: immunoSEQ multiplex PCR; TCRdb's copy keeps in-frame clones and lacks some. The sample shows over 100,000 clones, 8.9% of them seen only once. The source material was PBMCs. The receptors derive from a woman aged 40 to 50 in good health and CMV-seropositive.

This clone was counted between two and nine times. The V and J genes are TRBV2 and TRBJ2-5; the D gene is possibly TRBD1 (6 bases). The CDR3 is 13 amino acids. Trimming left V 7 bases short and J 5 bases short, with 14 bases between. CDR1 and CDR2 from the germline V gene are SNHLY and FYNNEI. The CDR3 reads CASTSQGRETQYF. As DNA, the CDR3 is TGTGCCAGCACCTCTCAGGGGCGGGAGACCCAGTACTTC.

In this sample, this clone turned up many times. DNA for the CDR3: TGTGCCAGCAGCCGGATGCGGGACACTGAAGCTTTCTTT. It codes for CASSRMRDTEAFF. The rearrangement links TRBV13 to TRBJ1-1; D not resolved. Trimming left V 5 bases short and J 3 bases short, with 10 bases between. The germline gives CDR1 PRHDT, CDR2 FYEKMQ (reference sequence). This CDR3 is 13 amino acids long.